This TCR beta chain stems from a study of CD8+CD57+ T cells in acquired aplastic anemia. Study overall: DNA per sorted CD4+ or CD8+ sample ranged roughly 0.19 to 30 ug, averaging roughly 3.3 ug. On average, healthy donors gave about 10.8 million reads for CD4+ cells.

The TCR beta profiling, which covered VDJ combination and CDR3 sequence, was carried out using genomic DNA as the template. MiXCR, run by TCRdb on the reads, gives a single entry per CDR3 protein. The sample lists about 210,000 distinct CDR3 sequences, around 60% occurring once. Study-level results: Patients shared some 29 CD8+ CDR3 sequences with controls. For CD8+ Simpson's diversity, patients and controls showed no significant difference.

A remark on this clonotype: The antigen remains unidentified.

CDR1 and CDR2 (germline): DFQATT, SNEGSKA (reference sequence). The length of the CDR3 is 15 residues. V lost 3 bases and J 7 bases, leaving 16 bases between the germline ends. The J gene is TRBJ1-6, the V gene TRBV20-1; TRBD1 is a possible D gene (5 bases). Sequencing input: sorted CD4+, CD8+, or CD8+CD57+ T cells (not recorded which) from PBMCs. The source of this sequence is a human donor in good health. The CDR3 region has the DNA TGCAGTGCTAGTCCCCGACAGTCCTTCAATTCACCCCTCCACTTT. It specifies CSASPRQSFNSPLHF.